Included here is one T cell receptor beta chain sequence, with context. Only in-frame clones appear in the TCRdb table, and some are missing; sequencing was by immunoSEQ multiplex PCR. The table shows over 450,000 clones, with around nine tenths occurring only once. V was trimmed by 0 bases and J by 1 base, leaving 19 bases between them. The length of the CDR3 is 19 residues. Germline CDR1 reads MNHEY; CDR2 reads SVGEGT. The data derive from a study of blood T cell repertoires in COVID-19. Study details: Sample material is recorded as cDNA or gDNA derived from T cells, B-cell-depleted T cells, or PBMCs.

The clonotype comes from a woman between 45 and 65 years old with COVID-19, enrolled during active disease. The sample was peripheral blood. The J gene is TRBJ1-5, the V gene TRBV6-2 or TRBV6-3; tentatively, D is TRBD1 (5 bases). This CDR3 is CASSYSKVRREGSNQPQHF. The CDR3 region has the DNA TGTGCCAGCAGTTACTCGAAGGTCAGGAGGGAGGGGAGCAATCAGCCCCAGCATTTT.